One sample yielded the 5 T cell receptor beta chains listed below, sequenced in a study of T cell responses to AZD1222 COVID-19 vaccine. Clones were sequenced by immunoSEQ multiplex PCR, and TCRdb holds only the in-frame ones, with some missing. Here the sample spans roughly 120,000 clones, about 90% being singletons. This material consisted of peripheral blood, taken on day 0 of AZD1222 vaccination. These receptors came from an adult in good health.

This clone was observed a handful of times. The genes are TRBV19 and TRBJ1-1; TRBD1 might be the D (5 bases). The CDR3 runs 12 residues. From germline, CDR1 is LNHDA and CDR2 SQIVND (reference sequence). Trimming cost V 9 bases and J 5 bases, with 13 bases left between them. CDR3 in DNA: TGTGCCAGCAGGGAAACGTGGACTGAAGCTTTCTTT. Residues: CASRETWTEAFF.

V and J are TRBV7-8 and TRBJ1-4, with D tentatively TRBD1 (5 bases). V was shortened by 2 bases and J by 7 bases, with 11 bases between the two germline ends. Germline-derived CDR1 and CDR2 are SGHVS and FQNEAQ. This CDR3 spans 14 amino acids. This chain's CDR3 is CASSLRGRGEKLFF. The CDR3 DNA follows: TGTGCCAGCAGCTTACGAGGGAGGGGTGAAAAACTGTTTTTT.

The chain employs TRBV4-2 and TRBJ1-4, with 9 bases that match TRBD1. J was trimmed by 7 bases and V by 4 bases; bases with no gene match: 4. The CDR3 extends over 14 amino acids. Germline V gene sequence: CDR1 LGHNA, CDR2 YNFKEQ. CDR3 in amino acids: CASSRGQGSEKLFF. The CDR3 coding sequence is TGTGCCAGCAGCCGGGGACAGGGATCTGAAAAACTGTTTTTT.

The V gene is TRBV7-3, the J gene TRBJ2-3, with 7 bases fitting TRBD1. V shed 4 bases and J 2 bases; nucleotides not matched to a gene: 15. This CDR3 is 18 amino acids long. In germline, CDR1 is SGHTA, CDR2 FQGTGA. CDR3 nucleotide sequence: TGTGCCAGCAGCTCGGGGACAGACCCCTTACAAGTCACAGATACGCAGTATTTT. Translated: CASSSGTDPLQVTDTQYF.

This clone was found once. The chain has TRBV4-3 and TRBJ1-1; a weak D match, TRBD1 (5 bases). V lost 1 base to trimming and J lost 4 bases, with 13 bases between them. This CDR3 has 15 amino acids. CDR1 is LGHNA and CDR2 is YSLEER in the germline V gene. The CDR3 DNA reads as TGCGCCAGCAGCCAAGGGTGGGGGGGAACCACTGAAGCTTTCTTT. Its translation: CASSQGWGGTTEAFF.